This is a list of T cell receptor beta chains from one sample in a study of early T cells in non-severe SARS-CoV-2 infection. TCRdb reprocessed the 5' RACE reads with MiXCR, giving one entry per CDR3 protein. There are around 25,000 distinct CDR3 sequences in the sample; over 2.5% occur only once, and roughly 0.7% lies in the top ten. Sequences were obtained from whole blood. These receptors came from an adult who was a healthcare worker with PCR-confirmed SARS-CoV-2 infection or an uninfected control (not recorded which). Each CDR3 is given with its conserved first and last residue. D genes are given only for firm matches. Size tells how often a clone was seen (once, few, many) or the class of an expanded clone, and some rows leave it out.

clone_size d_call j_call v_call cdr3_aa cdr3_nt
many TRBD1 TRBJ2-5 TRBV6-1 CASSLLTGGETQYF TGTGCCAGCAGTCTCCTCACAGGGGGAGAGACCCAGTACTTC
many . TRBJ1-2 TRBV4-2 CASSQDKGWSGYTF TGTGCCAGCAGCCAAGATAAGGGGTGGAGTGGCTACACCTTC
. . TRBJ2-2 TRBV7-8 CASSSAHPNTGELFF TGTGCCAGCAGCTCCGCCCATCCGAACACCGGGGAGCTGTTTTTT
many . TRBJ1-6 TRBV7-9 CASSLARGQSPLHF TGTGCCAGCAGCTTAGCTAGGGGCCAGTCACCCCTCCACTTT
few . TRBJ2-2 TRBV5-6 CASSVGDRNTGELFF TGTGCCAGCAGCGTTGGAGACAGAAACACCGGGGAGCTGTTTTTT
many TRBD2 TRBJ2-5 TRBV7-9 CASSPTRTSGGQETQYF TGTGCCAGCAGCCCGACCAGGACTAGCGGGGGCCAAGAGACCCAGTACTTC
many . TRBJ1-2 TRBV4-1 CASSQVGAGFHGYTF TGCGCCAGCAGCCAAGTAGGAGCAGGGTTCCATGGCTACACCTTC
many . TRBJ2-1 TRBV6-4 CASSDGSYNEQFF TGTGCCAGCAGTGATGGCTCCTACAATGAGCAGTTCTTC
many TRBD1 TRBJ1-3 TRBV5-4 CASSLKGTAGNTIYF TGTGCCAGCAGCTTAAAAGGGACAGCTGGAAACACCATATATTTT
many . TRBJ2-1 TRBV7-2 CASSPQGYYNEQFF TGTGCCAGCAGCCCACAGGGATATTACAATGAGCAGTTCTTC
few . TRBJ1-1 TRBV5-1 CASKRSGNTEAFF TGCGCCAGCAAAAGGTCCGGGAACACTGAAGCTTTCTTT
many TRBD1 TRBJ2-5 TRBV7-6 CASSIRTGATTQETQYF TGTGCCAGCAGCATTAGAACAGGGGCGACAACCCAAGAGACCCAGTACTTC
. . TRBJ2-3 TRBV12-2 CASRLEELLWPDTQYF TGTGCAAGTCGCTTAGAGGAGCTACTTTGGCCAGATACGCAGTATTTT
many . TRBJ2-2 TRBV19 CASSIRGAPYGNTGELFF TGTGCCAGTAGTATCCGGGGGGCCCCTTACGGAAACACCGGGGAGCTGTTTTTT
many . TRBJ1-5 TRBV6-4 CASSGEYSNQPQHF TGTGCCTCTTCGGGGGAATATAGCAATCAGCCCCAGCATTTT
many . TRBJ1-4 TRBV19 CASSIRDVQLATNEKLFF TGTGCCAGTAGTATACGGGACGTACAACTCGCAACTAATGAAAAACTGTTTTTT
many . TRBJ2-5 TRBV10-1 CASSRDDQETQYF TGCGCCAGCAGCCGGGACGACCAAGAGACCCAGTACTTC
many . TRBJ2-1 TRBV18 CASSPQRVSYNEQFF TGTGCCAGCTCACCACAACGGGTGAGCTACAATGAGCAGTTCTTC
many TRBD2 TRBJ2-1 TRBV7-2 CASSSTGLAASSYNEQFF TGTGCCAGCAGCTCAACAGGACTAGCGGCAAGCTCCTACAATGAGCAGTTCTTC
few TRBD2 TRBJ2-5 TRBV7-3 CASSNPASGGQTQYF TGTGCCAGCAGCAACCCTGCTAGCGGGGGGCAGACCCAGTACTTC
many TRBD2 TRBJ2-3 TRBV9 CASSVGGTNTDTQYF TGTGCCAGCAGCGTAGGTGGGACTAACACAGATACGCAGTATTTT
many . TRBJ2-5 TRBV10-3 CAITESQYQETQYF TGTGCCATCACCGAGAGTCAGTACCAAGAGACCCAGTACTTC
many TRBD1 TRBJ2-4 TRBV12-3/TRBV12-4 CASSPRGTGGFKNIQYF TGTGCCAGCAGTCCGCGGGGGACAGGGGGATTTAAAAACATTCAGTACTTC
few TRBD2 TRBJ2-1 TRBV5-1 CASGIRLAGGNEQFF TGCGCCAGCGGAATCAGGCTAGCGGGGGGCAATGAGCAGTTCTTC
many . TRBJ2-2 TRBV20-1 CSAREGPITGELFF TGCAGTGCTAGAGAGGGGCCGATCACCGGGGAGCTGTTTTTT
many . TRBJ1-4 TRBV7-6 CASSLDSGSGEKLFF TGTGCCAGCAGCTTAGACTCGGGAAGTGGGGAAAAACTGTTTTTT
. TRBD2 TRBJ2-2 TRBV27 CASSIRPGGTGELFF TGTGCCAGCAGTATCCGCCCGGGGGGCACCGGGGAGCTGTTTTTT
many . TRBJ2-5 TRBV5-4 CASSREGWTQYF TGTGCCAGCAGCCGCGAGGGGTGGACCCAGTACTTC
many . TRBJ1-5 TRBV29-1 CSVERAVGQPQHF TGCAGCGTTGAACGGGCGGTAGGTCAGCCCCAGCATTTT
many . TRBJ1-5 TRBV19 CASTPRGSNSNQPQHF TGTGCCAGTACCCCCCGGGGTTCTAATAGCAATCAGCCCCAGCATTTT
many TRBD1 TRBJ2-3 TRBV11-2 CASSSRQGRTDTQYF TGTGCCAGCAGTTCCAGACAGGGGCGGACAGATACGCAGTATTTT
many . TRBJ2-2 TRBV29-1 CSTSGGQTNTGELFF TGCAGCACCTCCGGGGGACAGACGAACACCGGGGAGCTGTTTTTT
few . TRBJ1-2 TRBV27 CASSLLGSNYGYTF TGTGCCAGCAGTTTATTGGGCAGTAACTATGGCTACACCTTC
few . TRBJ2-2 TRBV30 CAWSALAHTGELFF TGTGCCTGGAGTGCCCTAGCGCACACCGGGGAGCTGTTTTTT
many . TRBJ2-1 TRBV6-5 CASSPSETGNEQFF TGTGCCAGCAGTCCCTCGGAGACGGGCAATGAGCAGTTCTTC